The 18 T cell receptor beta chains presented below share a single source sample, sequenced in a study of cytomegalovirus exposure and HLA in healthy donors. Primers for the PCR totalled 60 Vbeta and 13 Jbeta. Generated by immunoSEQ multiplex PCR, the TCRdb table keeps only in-frame clones and is missing some. Of roughly 70,000 clones listed, just under 75% are singletons. Sequencing was carried out using PBMCs. These receptors were obtained from a human donor in good health.

The chain has TRBV5-1 and TRBJ1-5, with no clear D. Per germline, CDR1 SGHRS and CDR2 YFSETQ. The V gene lost 0 bases and the J gene lost 0 bases, with 16 bases spanning the gap. The length of the CDR3 is 18 residues. The CDR3 DNA follows: TGCGCCAGCAGCTTGGGGAGCGGGGTCGGTAATAGCAATCAGCCCCAGCATTTT. It yields the protein CASSLGSGVGNSNQPQHF.

This chain links TRBV6-5 with TRBJ2-7; 13 bases are shared with TRBD2. This CDR3 is 15 amino acids long. Germline loops: CDR1 MNHEY, CDR2 SVGAGI. V gave up 6 bases and J gave up 1 base; unmatched junction bases: 3. CDR3 protein: CASRRGLAGSYEQYF. CDR3 DNA: TGTGCCAGCAGGAGGGGACTAGCGGGGTCCTACGAGCAGTACTTC.

The chain uses TRBV19 and TRBJ1-1; 11 positions match TRBD1. The germline V gene has CDR1 LNHDA and CDR2 SQIVND (reference sequence). This CDR3 has 16 residues. The junction had 8 bases not matched to a gene; V was cut back by 6 bases and J by 2 bases. CDR3 nucleotides: TGTGCCAGTAGGACCGGGACAGGGGGATTCAACACTGAAGCTTTCTTT. Encoded protein: CASRTGTGGFNTEAFF. The variable domain in full, completed from reference TRBV19 and TRBJ1-1, reads DGGITQSPKYLFRKEGQNVTLSCEQNLNHDAMYWYRQDPGQGLRLIYYSQIVNDFQKGDIAEGYSVSREKKESFPLTVTSAQKNPTAFYLCASRTGTGGFNTEAFFGQGTRLTVV.

This clone has more than one count but fewer than ten. V gene TRBV7-9 combines with J gene TRBJ2-5; 9 bases are a match to TRBD1. Germline loops: CDR1 SEHNR, CDR2 FQNEAQ (reference sequence). The CDR3 runs to 14 residues. The junction had 8 bases not matched to a gene; V was cut back by 8 bases and J by 4 bases. For the CDR3, the DNA is TGTGCCAGCGGAATCGGGACAGGGCGAGAGACCCAGTACTTC. It yields the protein CASGIGTGRETQYF. The complete variable domain, with remaining parts taken from reference TRBV7-9 and TRBJ2-5, reads DTGVSQNPRHKITKRGQNVTFRCDPISEHNRLYWYRQTLGQGPEFLTYFQNEAQLEKSRLLSDRFSAERPKGSFSTLEIQRTEQGDSAMYLCASGIGTGRETQYFGPGTRLLVL.

The V and J genes are TRBV29-1 and TRBJ1-3, with TRBD1 identical over 10 bases. Per germline, CDR1 SQVTM and CDR2 ANQGSEA. The V segment lost 6 bases and the J segment 10 bases; nucleotides outside the gene matches: 3. The CDR3 length is 11 residues. CDR3 protein: CSVGQGLTIYF. The CDR3 DNA follows: TGCAGCGTGGGACAGGGGTTGACCATATATTTT.

The chain links TRBV5-1 to TRBJ2-7; 9 nucleotides line up with TRBD1. V was clipped by 0 bases and J by 5 bases; unmatched bases: 9. Germline values: CDR1 SGHRS, CDR2 YFSETQ. This CDR3 comprises 16 residues. CDR3 residues: CASSLGRRTGDHEQYF. The CDR3 region has the DNA TGCGCCAGCAGCTTGGGAAGACGGACAGGGGATCACGAGCAGTACTTC.

The V gene is TRBV6-1, the J gene TRBJ1-2; 7 bases are a match to TRBD1. This CDR3 region has 13 residues. CDR1 is MNHNS and CDR2 is SASEGT in the germline V gene. The V gene end was trimmed by 4 bases and the J gene end by 9 bases; junction bases not matched to a gene: 8. The CDR3 coding sequence is TGTGCCAGCAGTGTACAGGGGACGCTGAGCTACACCTTC. Its protein is CASSVQGTLSYTF.

The V and J genes are TRBV5-1 and TRBJ2-3; D perhaps matches TRBD2 (6 bases). Germline values: CDR1 SGHRS, CDR2 YFSETQ. Trimming took off 0 bases at V and 0 bases at J, with 14 bases between the two ends. CDR3 length: 17 residues. Here the CDR3 reads CASSLGVAEGSTDTQYF. CDR3 nucleotide sequence: TGCGCCAGCAGCTTGGGGGTAGCGGAGGGTAGCACAGATACGCAGTATTTT.

This rearrangement joins TRBV20-1 to TRBJ1-2, with TRBD1 matching 8 bases. CDR3 length equals 11 residues. The V gene end was trimmed by 3 bases and the J gene end by 6 bases; junction bases not matched to a gene: 0. From germline, CDR1 is DFQATT and CDR2 SNEGSKA (reference sequence). The CDR3 spells CSARDRDGYTF. CDR3 in DNA: TGCAGTGCTAGGGACAGGGATGGCTACACCTTC.

The rearrangement uses TRBV18 and TRBJ2-7; D may be TRBD2 (5 bases). The CDR3 covers 14 residues. Germline V gives CDR1 KGHSH, CDR2 LQKENI. Trimming shortened V by 6 bases and J by 3 bases, and 15 bases separated the two germline ends. CDR3 loop: CASSRGKSGYEQYF. Written as DNA, the CDR3 is TGTGCCAGCTCCAGAGGGAAATCGGGCTACGAGCAGTACTTC.

The chain combines TRBV4-2 with TRBJ2-7; tentative D call: TRBD1 (6 bases). Per germline, CDR1 LGHNA and CDR2 YNFKEQ. Trimming shortened V by 4 bases and J by 0 bases, and 16 bases separated the two germline ends. The CDR3 runs to 16 residues. The CDR3 bases are TGTGCCAGCAGCCCCTCCTCTCCAGGGGACTCCTACGAGCAGTACTTC. It is translated as CASSPSSPGDSYEQYF.

The CDR3 loop reads CASSQDRAGGYTF. The CDR3 bases are TGCGCCAGCAGCCAAGACAGGGCCGGTGGCTACACCTTC. V and J are TRBV4-1 and TRBJ1-2, with D tentatively TRBD1 (5 bases). The CDR3 loop spans 13 amino acids. Germline loops: CDR1 MGHRA, CDR2 YSYEKL. The ends were cut back, 0 bases at V and 7 bases at J, with 9 bases in the middle.

CDR3 DNA: TGTGCCAGCTCCGCGACAGGGCCCTCAGATGGCTACACCTTC. Translation: CASSATGPSDGYTF. V gene TRBV6-5 combines with J gene TRBJ1-2, with 7 bases fitting TRBD1. Germline CDR1 is MNHEY and CDR2 is SVGAGI. With 8 bases clipped from V and 6 bases from J, the junction kept 12 bases outside the gene matches. The CDR3 totals 14 residues.

This CDR3 reads CASSQGDGTQYF. The CDR3 DNA is TGCGCCAGCAGTCAAGGGGATGGGACCCAGTACTTC. This sequence joins TRBV10-1 and TRBJ2-5, with D tentatively TRBD1 (5 bases). The germline V gene encodes CDR1 WNHNN and CDR2 SYGVQD (reference sequence). CDR3 size: 12 residues. V lost 5 bases, J lost 7 bases, and 11 bases lay in between.

V is TRBV28 and J is TRBJ2-1; 9 bases align to TRBD2. This CDR3 has 16 amino acids. Trimming took 5 bases from V and 0 from J; bases not matched to a gene: 5. Germline values: CDR1 MDHEN, CDR2 SYDVKM. For the CDR3, the DNA is TGTGCCAGCAGTGGACTTAGCGGGAGCTCCTACAATGAGCAGTTCTTC. Amino acids: CASSGLSGSSYNEQFF.

The J gene is TRBJ2-7, the V gene TRBV20-1, with D hard to call. Trimming took off 2 bases at V and 5 bases at J, with 7 bases between the two ends. The CDR3 runs 11 residues. CDR1 DFQATT and CDR2 SNEGSKA come from the germline V gene (reference sequence). CDR3 residues: CSARWADEQYF. CDR3 bases: TGCAGTGCTAGATGGGCAGACGAGCAGTACTTC.

The chain carries TRBV10-3 and TRBJ1-2, with 9 bases lining up with TRBD1. The CDR3 covers 12 residues. Looked up from germline, CDR1 is ENHRY and CDR2 is SYGVKD. Trimming at V came to 10 bases and at J to 7 bases, leaving 7 bases not matched to a gene. CDR3 region: CASGQGFSGYTF. CDR3 sequence (DNA): TGTGCCAGCGGACAGGGGTTCTCTGGCTACACCTTC.

This rearrangement joins TRBV6-1 to TRBJ2-2, with TRBD2 matching 8 bases. Germline V CDR1 and CDR2: MNHNS, SASEGT. This CDR3 contains 15 residues. After removal of 3 bases from V and 6 bases from J, the junction contained 6 bases not matched to a gene. The CDR3 is CASSEPAGAPGELFF. DNA for the CDR3: TGTGCCAGCAGTGAGCCAGCGGGAGCACCCGGGGAGCTGTTTTTT.